The table lists the clone carrying this T cell receptor beta chain with many counts. What was amplified from RNA transcripts were TCR beta CDR3 regions. The HTBI set primed first-round TCR CDR3 RT-PCR. TCRdb reanalysed the multiplex PCR reads using MiXCR and keeps one entry per CDR3 protein. In the table there are hundreds of thousands of distinct CDR3 sequences, 14% to 15% of which are singletons. The germline gives CDR1 SEHNR, CDR2 FQNEAQ (reference sequence). The CDR3 loop spans 13 amino acids. With 11 bases removed from V and 3 bases from J, the gap between germline ends came to 15 bases. Hyperthyroidism had been newly diagnosed in patients aged 18 to 65, and its duration was under 2 months. The data derive from a study of T cells in Graves' hyperthyroidism and ophthalmopathy.

The chain is built from TRBV7-9 and TRBJ2-3; perhaps D is TRBD1 or TRBD2 (6 bases each). The receptor comes from a woman in her 30s with Graves' hyperthyroidism. Sequencing was performed on blood. The CDR3: CAASGGRTDTQYF. The DNA for the CDR3 is TGTGCCGCCTCCGGGGGCAGGACAGATACGCAGTATTTT.